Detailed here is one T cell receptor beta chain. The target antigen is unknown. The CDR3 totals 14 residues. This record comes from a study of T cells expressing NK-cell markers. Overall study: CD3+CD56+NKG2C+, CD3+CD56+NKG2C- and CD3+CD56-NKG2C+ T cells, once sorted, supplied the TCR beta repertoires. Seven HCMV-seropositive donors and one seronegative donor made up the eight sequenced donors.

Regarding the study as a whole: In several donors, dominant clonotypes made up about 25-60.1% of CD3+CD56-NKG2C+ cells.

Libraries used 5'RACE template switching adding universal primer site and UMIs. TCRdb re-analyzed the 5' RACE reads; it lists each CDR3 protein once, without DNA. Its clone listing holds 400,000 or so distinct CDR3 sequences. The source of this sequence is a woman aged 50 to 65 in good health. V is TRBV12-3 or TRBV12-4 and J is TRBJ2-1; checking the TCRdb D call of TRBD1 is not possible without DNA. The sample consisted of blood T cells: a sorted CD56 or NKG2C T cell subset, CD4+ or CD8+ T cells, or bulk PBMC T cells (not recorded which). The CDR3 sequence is CASSIGQTYNEQFF.